A selection of T cell receptor beta chains follows, all from one sample in a study of cytomegalovirus exposure and HLA in healthy donors. The table came from immunoSEQ multiplex PCR; TCRdb's copy has only in-frame clones and leaves some out. The sample includes fewer than 100,000 clones, around 80% of them seen just once. Material for sequencing was PBMCs. The receptors were gathered from a male donor in good health and CMV-seropositive. The CDR3 runs from the conserved cysteine through the conserved F or W.

V | CDR3
TRBV7-3 | CASSLRGGTGHLNTEAFF
TRBV7-2 | CASSSTSGYYEQYF
TRBV6-1 | CASSNRGQDEQYF
TRBV4-2 | CASSQGGLVSGEQYF
TRBV5-1 | CASSSSSSYNEQFF
TRBV10-1 | CASRVSKPYEQYF
TRBV7-9 | CASGTGYEQYF
TRBV14 | CASSQAHGESRSEEIQYF
TRBV7-9 | CASSLETGGMVGTEAFF
TRBV7-9 | CASSRAGTRLDTQYF
TRBV29-1 | CSVGQGFGGYTF
TRBV29-1 | CSVDGQGVGNEQYF
TRBV5-6 | CASSLRSRTYEQYF
TRBV7-9 | CASSPRRQGAEKLFF
TRBV9 | CASSHGAQGANTEAFF
TRBV29-1 | CSVVTGATEAFF
TRBV5-8 | CASISYAQMGGGLEQYF
TRBV19 | CASSLTGAQETQYF
TRBV5-1 | CASSLEAARKTQYF
TRBV4-3 | CASSQEGRVQETQYF
TRBV15 | CATSRQGRGNQPQHF
TRBV14 | CASSQGVDTEAFF
TRBV7-2 | CASSFGTSGPTDTQYF
TRBV11-2 | CASSWTSGSSGGDTQYF
TRBV5-1 | CASSWTGTGVTETQYF
TRBV27 | CASSPGVAPSYEQYF
TRBV18 | CASSPLGLAASASTDTQYF
TRBV7-9 | CASSPQDWLWGYTF
TRBV4-1 | CASSQEGLAGAVDTQYF
TRBV7-9 | CASSPSEQFTGELFF
TRBV5-1 | CASSLDRASGANVLTF
TRBV5-5 | CASSPTSGSLGTDTQYF
TRBV27 | CASSTSTWADTQYF
TRBV5-5 | CASEIEQGREYF
TRBV5-1 | CASSLGASEQFF
TRBV6-6 | CASSSLSSYNEQFF
TRBV5-4 | CASSYGLAGDNEQFF
TRBV5-6 | CASSTRLAGGAKNIQYF
TRBV7-6 | CASSLNRAYEQFF
TRBV30 | CAWSVGPYEQYF
TRBV28 | CASHTPAIQGHDEAFF
TRBV5-4 | CASSFATTYEQYF